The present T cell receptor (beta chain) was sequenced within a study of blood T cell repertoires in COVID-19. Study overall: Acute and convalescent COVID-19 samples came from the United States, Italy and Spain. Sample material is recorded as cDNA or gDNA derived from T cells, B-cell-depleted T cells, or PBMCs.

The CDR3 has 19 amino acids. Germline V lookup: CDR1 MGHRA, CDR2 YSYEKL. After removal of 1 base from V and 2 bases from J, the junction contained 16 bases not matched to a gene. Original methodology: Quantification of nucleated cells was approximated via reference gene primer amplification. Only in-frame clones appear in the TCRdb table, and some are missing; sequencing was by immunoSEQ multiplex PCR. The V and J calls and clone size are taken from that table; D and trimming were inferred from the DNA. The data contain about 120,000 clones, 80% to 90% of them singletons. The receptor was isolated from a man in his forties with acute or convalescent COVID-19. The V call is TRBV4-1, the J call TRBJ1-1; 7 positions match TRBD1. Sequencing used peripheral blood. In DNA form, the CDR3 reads TGCGCCAGCAGCCAAGGGGCCCGGTTTAGGCAGGGGGGTAACACTGAAGCTTTCTTT. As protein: CASSQGARFRQGGNTEAFF.